This T cell receptor (beta chain) is drawn from a study of blood T cells in healthy people across ages. Study-level findings and limits: Long-lived donors had more naive CD4+ cells and higher diversity than aged donors.

Turning to this clonotype: Its target is unknown.

Germline values: CDR1 MDHEN, CDR2 SYDVKM. The ends were cut back, 2 bases at V and 2 bases at J, with 12 bases in the middle. This CDR3 is 15 amino acids long. A second 7 to 11 cycle PCR used barcoded and J-beta primers. MiXCR, run by TCRdb on the 5' RACE reads, gives a single entry per CDR3 protein. This table has 1.8 million or so distinct CDR3 sequences, roughly two fifths appearing once. The V gene is TRBV28, the J gene TRBJ1-1; D gene ambiguous. The sample comprised blood. This clonotype was sampled from a human donor in good health. In DNA, the CDR3 is TGTGCCAGCAGTTTAAGCCCCACTTTTAACACTGAAGCTTTCTTT. The encoded protein is CASSLSPTFNTEAFF. The entire variable domain, with the rest obtained from reference TRBV28 and TRBJ1-1, is as follows: DVKVTQSSRYLVKRTGEKVFLECVQDMDHENMFWYRQDPGLGLRLIYFSYDVKMKEKGDIPEGYSVSREKKERFSLILESASTNQTSMYLCASSLSPTFNTEAFFGQGTRLTVV.